A single T cell receptor (beta chain) is shown here with its context. The antigen remains undetermined. The PCR had 60 Vbeta and 13 Jbeta primers. Generated by immunoSEQ multiplex PCR, the TCRdb table keeps only in-frame clones and is missing some. Seen in this sample are under 65,000 clones; the ten most common clones hold 3.6%. This entry belongs to a study of cytomegalovirus exposure and HLA in healthy donors. General observations from the study: In a later analysis, TCR beta V- and J-gene trimming was associated with a missense DCLRE1C variant. It was approximately 170 TCR beta chains that were listed as cytomegalovirus-associated. The CMV antigen specificity of a few CMV-associated chains was confirmed through in vitro analysis.

V was pared by 6 bases and J by 2 bases, with 13 bases between. Germline CDR1 is MNHNY and CDR2 is SVGAGI (reference sequence). The CDR3 contains 14 residues. The chain is built from TRBV6-6 and TRBJ1-1, with a weak D call TRBD1 (6 bases). This sequence originates from a young woman in good health and CMV-seronegative. The sequenced material came from PBMCs. The CDR3 coding sequence is TGTGCCAGCAGCCCCGACAGGATCAACACTGAAGCTTTCTTT. It translates to CASSPDRINTEAFF.